Shown below are 26 T cell receptor beta chains from a single sample sequenced in a study of control samples from healthy donors and cancer patients. Sequenced by immunoSEQ multiplex PCR; TCRdb stores in-frame clones only, minus some. The data show tens of thousands of clones, approximately 94% seen once. Sequences were obtained from blood. Receptor source: a man between 60 and 70 years old in good health.

The chain employs TRBV6-4 and TRBJ2-3; 8 bases agree with TRBD1. V trimming: 3 bases; J trimming: 4 bases; junction bases outside the gene matches: 3. Germline-derived CDR1 and CDR2 are MRHNA and SNTAGT. CDR3 length equals 14 residues. Here the CDR3 reads CASSEAGGADTQYF. The CDR3 nucleotides are TGTGCCAGCAGTGAAGCAGGGGGCGCAGATACGCAGTATTTT.

V and J are TRBV3-1 (or the pseudogene TRBV3-2) and TRBJ2-1; 8 bases are a match to TRBD2. The CDR3 sequence is 15 residues long. Germline CDR1 reads LGHDT; CDR2 reads YNNKEL (reference sequence). The J segment lost 0 bases and the V segment lost 6 bases, leaving 4 bases of the junction unmatched. CDR3 DNA: TGTGCCAGCAGTCATAGCGGGAACTCCTACAATGAGCAGTTCTTC. Amino acids: CASSHSGNSYNEQFF.

The chain links TRBV19 to TRBJ1-5; 7 bases are shared with TRBD1. Germline trimming cut 5 bases from V and 0 bases from J; bases unmatched to any gene: 13. This CDR3 spans 18 amino acids. CDR1 is LNHDA, CDR2 SQIVND, per germline (reference sequence). Here the CDR3 reads CASSGEQGRPYSNQPQHF. The CDR3 DNA reads TGTGCCAGTAGTGGGGAACAGGGGCGACCTTATAGCAATCAGCCCCAGCATTTT.

The rearrangement uses TRBV28 and TRBJ2-2; possible D gene TRBD2, 6 bases. The CDR3 sequence is 13 residues long. With 8 bases removed from V and 0 bases from J, the gap between germline ends came to 7 bases. Germline V gene data show CDR1 as MDHEN and CDR2 as SYDVKM. The CDR3 DNA sequence: TGTGCCAGCGGACTAACGAACACCGGGGAGCTGTTTTTT. This gives the protein CASGLTNTGELFF.

The chain uses TRBV7-8 and TRBJ2-1; 8 nucleotides agree with TRBD2. Germline CDR1 is SGHVS and CDR2 is FQNEAQ. The J segment lost 14 bases and the V segment lost 7 bases, leaving 16 bases of the junction unmatched. This CDR3 comprises 14 residues. CDR3: CASTRTSTILKKFF. As DNA, the CDR3 is TGTGCCAGCACCCGGACTAGCACTATCCTTAAAAAGTTCTTC.

This chain links TRBV19 with TRBJ2-2; 10 bases are a match to TRBD2. This CDR3 contains 14 residues. V lost 4 bases to trimming and J lost 5 bases; unmatched junction nucleotides: 1. Germline CDR1 LNHDA, CDR2 SQIVND (reference sequence). The CDR3 spells CASSTSGGTGELFF. CDR3 coding DNA: TGTGCCAGTAGTACTAGCGGGGGTACCGGGGAGCTGTTTTTT.

This rearrangement joins TRBV9 to TRBJ2-2, with D unresolved. The CDR3 extends over 13 amino acids. CDR1 and CDR2 from the germline V gene are SGDLS and YYNGEE. V was clipped by 0 bases and J by 4 bases, with 4 bases between them. CDR3 sequence: CASSVDLTGELFF. In DNA form, the CDR3 reads TGTGCCAGCAGCGTAGACCTCACCGGGGAGCTGTTTTTT.

V gene TRBV6-5 combines with J gene TRBJ1-5, with unresolved D. The CDR3 consists of 12 residues. Trimming took 6 bases from V and 6 from J, leaving 9 bases between them. From germline, CDR1 is MNHEY and CDR2 SVGAGI. The CDR3 DNA reads as TGTGCCAGCAGGCAGCCGGGTCAGCCCCAGCATTTT. Amino acid sequence: CASRQPGQPQHF.

The V and J genes are TRBV7-9 and TRBJ1-3; D call uncertain. There are 16 residues in the CDR3. Germline CDR1 is SEHNR and CDR2 is FQNEAQ (reference sequence). V was clipped by 5 bases and J by 0 bases, with 14 bases between them. Here the CDR3 DNA reads TGTGCCAGCAGCACCGTAACAAGTCCCTCTGGAAACACCATATATTTT. Its translation is CASSTVTSPSGNTIYF.

This clone has only one observation. The CDR3 here is CASSPPGRAPNTGELFF. Here the CDR3 DNA reads TGTGCCAGCAGTCCCCCCGGGCGGGCTCCGAACACCGGGGAGCTGTTTTTT. The rearrangement joins TRBV6-6 to TRBJ2-2; the D gene is possibly TRBD2 (5 bases). Germline lookup yields CDR1 MNHNY and CDR2 SVGAGI (reference sequence). CDR3 size: 17 residues. Trimming removed 5 bases from V and 0 bases from J, with 16 bases in between.

CDR3 residues: CASSIGYRDEQYF. CDR3 DNA sequence: TGTGCCAGTAGTATTGGGTACAGGGACGAGCAGTACTTC. The rearrangement uses TRBV19 and TRBJ2-7, with D perhaps matching TRBD1 (6 bases). The CDR3 has 13 residues. The germline gives CDR1 LNHDA, CDR2 SQIVND (reference sequence). Trimming shortened V by 3 bases and J by 5 bases, and 11 bases separated the two germline ends. Looking up the rest from reference TRBV19 and TRBJ2-7 gives the full variable domain: DGGITQSPKYLFRKEGQNVTLSCEQNLNHDAMYWYRQDPGQGLRLIYYSQIVNDFQKGDIAEGYSVSREKKESFPLTVTSAQKNPTAFYLCASSIGYRDEQYFGPGTRLTVT.

This sequence joins TRBV28 and TRBJ1-4, with 7 positions matching TRBD1. CDR1 is MDHEN, CDR2 SYDVKM, per germline. Trimming removed 7 bases from V and 5 bases from J; junction bases left unmatched: 4. The CDR3 covers 13 residues. The CDR3 DNA is TGTGCCAGCATCGACAGGGTGAATGAAAAACTGTTTTTT. It yields the protein CASIDRVNEKLFF.

The V call is TRBV7-3, the J call TRBJ1-1; D unclear. The V gene lost 5 bases and the J gene lost 4 bases, with 11 bases spanning the gap. CDR1 is SGHTA, CDR2 FQGTGA, per germline. The CDR3 runs 13 residues. CDR3 sequence (DNA): TGTGCCAGCAGCCTGGGTCAGAGCACTGAAGCTTTCTTT. This sequence encodes CASSLGQSTEAFF.

J is TRBJ1-1 and V is TRBV6-5; the D is unclear. Trimming removed 6 bases from V and 1 base from J, with 12 bases in between. The CDR3 runs 14 residues. Germline CDR1 and CDR2: MNHEY and SVGAGI. The DNA for the CDR3 is TGTGCCAGCAGCCTACGACCCCCGAACACTGAAGCTTTCTTT. It translates to CASSLRPPNTEAFF.

The V call is TRBV13, the J call TRBJ1-6; D might be TRBD1 (5 bases). Germline CDR1 reads PRHDT; CDR2 reads FYEKMQ (reference sequence). The CDR3 contains 18 residues. The V end was cut by 5 bases, the J end by 8 bases, with 25 bases between. The CDR3, as DNA: TGTGCCAGCAGCGGGCTCCGGGGGGAGGCCTTTTTCGATTCACCCCTCCACTTT. It codes for CASSGLRGEAFFDSPLHF.

CDR3: CASSGGPAGGPLETQYF. In DNA form, the CDR3 reads TGTGCCAGCAGCGGGGGCCCAGCGGGAGGGCCTTTGGAGACCCAGTACTTC. The V gene is TRBV7-9, the J gene TRBJ2-5; 10 nucleotides agree with TRBD2. Germline values: CDR1 SEHNR, CDR2 FQNEAQ (reference sequence). The length of the CDR3 is 17 residues. The V and J ends lost 5 bases and 5 bases, in that order; junction bases with no gene match: 14.

A word on this clone: A read error is likely, as this CDR3 ends without the conserved phenylalanine or tryptophan. It is unclear where the CDR3 begins or ends on the DNA, so no DNA is shown, and the CDR3 is as TCRdb lists it. CDR3 sequence: CASSQTSG. This chain uses TRBV14 with TRBJ2-3; TRBD2 was called by the table and not checked on the DNA. CDR1 is SGHDN and CDR2 is FVKESK in the germline V gene. Counting both end residues, the CDR3 totals 8 amino acids.

The rearrangement uses TRBV7-9 and TRBJ2-7; a weak D match, TRBD1 (6 bases). CDR1 is SEHNR and CDR2 is FQNEAQ in the germline V gene (reference sequence). The germline V and J ends were trimmed by 7 bases and 0 bases, with 13 bases remaining between them. The CDR3 covers 14 residues. The CDR3 region is CASTPGAGSYEQYF. The CDR3 DNA reads as TGTGCCAGCACCCCAGGGGCAGGCTCCTACGAGCAGTACTTC.

This chain uses TRBV5-4 with TRBJ2-7, with 12 bases identical to TRBD2. V gave up 5 bases and J gave up 1 base; unmatched junction bases: 4. The CDR3 totals 15 residues. The germline gives CDR1 SGHNT, CDR2 YYREEE (reference sequence). The CDR3 protein is CASRTGTSGSYEQYF. The DNA of the CDR3 is TGTGCCAGCAGGACCGGGACTAGCGGGTCCTACGAGCAGTACTTC.

CDR3 amino acids: CASSFREGYEQYF. The CDR3 coding sequence is TGTGCCAGCAGTTTTCGGGAGGGCTACGAGCAGTACTTC. The chain carries TRBV27 and TRBJ2-7; 8 bases agree with TRBD2. Germline V lookup: CDR1 MNHEY, CDR2 SMNVEV (reference sequence). The CDR3 is 13 amino acids. V lost 3 bases, J lost 3 bases, and 1 base stayed unmatched.

V is TRBV9 and J is TRBJ1-4; D unclear. With 2 bases removed from V and 0 bases from J, the gap between germline ends came to 14 bases. This CDR3 is 17 amino acids long. CDR1 is SGDLS, CDR2 YYNGEE, per germline. The CDR3 DNA reads TGTGCCAGCAGCGTTTCGGGAATTCTTTCAACTAATGAAAAACTGTTTTTT. Encoded protein: CASSVSGILSTNEKLFF.

This clone was seen just once. The chain employs TRBV6-5 and TRBJ2-7; 8 positions agree with TRBD2. CDR3 length equals 14 residues. The germline CDR1 and CDR2 sequences are MNHEY and SVGAGI. J lost 6 bases, V lost 7 bases, and 11 bases had no gene match. The CDR3 sequence: CASMDREGRAEQYF. The CDR3 nucleotides are TGTGCCAGCATGGATCGGGAGGGCCGTGCCGAGCAGTACTTC.

DNA of the CDR3: TGTGCCAGCTCGATCGCAGGGGGCTACGAGCAGTACTTC. This sequence encodes CASSIAGGYEQYF. The V call is TRBV27, the J call TRBJ2-7, with 7 bases matching TRBD1. The CDR3 runs 13 residues. Unmatched junction bases numbered 7, after V lost 8 bases and J lost 3 bases. Germline V gene lookup returns CDR1 MNHEY and CDR2 SMNVEV (reference sequence).

The gene calls are TRBV12-3 or TRBV12-4 and TRBJ2-1; TRBD1 might be the D (6 bases). This CDR3 has 12 amino acids. Deletions cut 8 bases from V and 8 bases from J, with 13 bases between. The CDR3 sequence is CASSTGMDEQFF. CDR3 in DNA: TGTGCCAGCTCCACAGGGATGGATGAGCAGTTCTTC.

With respect to this clone: Within the sample, other DNA sequences also encode this same CDR3. This sequence joins TRBV2 and TRBJ1-4, with TRBD1 as a possible D gene (6 bases). V gave up 6 bases and J gave up 5 bases, with 10 bases separating them. Germline lookup yields CDR1 SNHLY and CDR2 FYNNEI. CDR3 length: 13 residues. This chain's CDR3 is CASRGQGNEKLFF. The CDR3, as DNA: TGTGCCAGCAGGGGCCAGGGGAATGAAAAACTGTTTTTT.

This clone has just one count. The rearrangement uses TRBV10-3 and TRBJ1-3; perhaps TRBD1 as D (6 bases). The CDR3 spans 18 residues. Trimming stripped 0 bases from V and 0 bases from J, with 15 bases between. Germline V gene lookup returns CDR1 ENHRY and CDR2 SYGVKD. Written as DNA, the CDR3 is TGTGCCATCAGTGAGTCGACGGGGGGCAGAAGCTCTGGAAACACCATATATTTT. This sequence encodes CAISESTGGRSSGNTIYF.